The 4 T cell receptor beta chains below were found in one sample sequenced in a study of T cells after yellow fever vaccination. Each CDR3 protein is one row after TCRdb ran MiXCR on the 5' RACE reads. The profile shows around 330,000 distinct CDR3 sequences, more than 3% of them singletons. The sequencing here drew on PBMCs, taken on the day of the yellow fever booster vaccination. These receptor sequences come from a man younger than 35 who received the YFV17D yellow fever vaccine.

This clonotype turned up a few times. This chain connects TRBV7-2 to TRBJ2-3; D uncertain. Trimming cost V 5 bases and J 2 bases, with 8 bases left between them. There are 13 residues in the CDR3. Looked up from germline, CDR1 is SGHTA and CDR2 is FQGNSA. The CDR3 loop reads CASSLDPTDTQYF. The CDR3 bases are TGTGCCAGCAGCCTGGATCCCACAGATACGCAGTATTTT.

The V gene is TRBV27, the J gene TRBJ2-1; 7 bases are shared with TRBD2. The V and J ends lost 6 bases and 6 bases, in that order; junction bases with no gene match: 8. The CDR3 runs 14 residues. Per germline, CDR1 MNHEY and CDR2 SMNVEV (reference sequence). CDR3 sequence (DNA): TGTGCCAGCAGGCCCGGGACTAACCCCAATGAGCAGTTCTTC. It codes for CASRPGTNPNEQFF.

J is TRBJ2-2 and V is TRBV14; 8 nucleotides line up with TRBD1. J lost 1 base, V lost 2 bases, and 3 bases had no gene match. The germline V gene encodes CDR1 SGHDN and CDR2 FVKESK. The CDR3 runs to 16 residues. The CDR3 bases are TGTGCCAGCAGCCAATGGGGGACAGGGAACACCGGGGAGCTGTTTTTT. As protein: CASSQWGTGNTGELFF.

This clonotype was observed at least ten times. The chain carries TRBV29-1 and TRBJ2-7; 10 bases line up with TRBD2. CDR3 length: 12 residues. The ends lost 6 bases at V and 5 bases at J; junction bases unmatched: 4. CDR1 SQVTM and CDR2 ANQGSEA come from the germline V gene. CDR3 amino acids: CSVATSGDEQYF. CDR3 DNA: TGCAGCGTGGCCACTAGCGGGGACGAGCAGTACTTC.